The 32 T cell receptor beta chains below were found in one sample sequenced in a study of cytomegalovirus exposure and HLA in healthy donors. The PCR employed 60 Vbeta primers together with 13 Jbeta primers. Clones were read by immunoSEQ multiplex PCR, and TCRdb kept only the in-frame ones, dropping some. The sample lists under 150,000 clones, around four fifths occurring once. The sequenced sample consisted of PBMCs. These receptor sequences come from a male donor in good health and CMV-seronegative.

The V call is TRBV2, the J call TRBJ2-5; weak D call: TRBD2 (6 bases). The V gene's germline CDR1 is SNHLY and CDR2 FYNNEI. This CDR3 contains 14 residues. V lost 7 bases, J lost 2 bases, and 14 bases lay in between. The CDR3 DNA reads TGTGCCAGCACGGTACTAGCAGAGCAAGAGACCCAGTACTTC. Translation gives CASTVLAEQETQYF.

The chain couples TRBV29-1 to TRBJ2-4; TRBD1 matches at 10 bases. This CDR3 region has 12 residues. Germline V gene data show CDR1 as SQVTM and CDR2 as ANQGSEA. Trimming cost V 3 bases and J 8 bases; bases outside gene matches: 1. For the CDR3, the DNA is TGCAGCGTTGAGGGACAGGGGTACATTCAGTACTTC. Translating gives CSVEGQGYIQYF.

The V gene is TRBV9, the J gene TRBJ2-5; D call uncertain. V was pared by 0 bases and J by 2 bases, with 8 bases between. This CDR3 spans 14 amino acids. Germline values: CDR1 SGDLS, CDR2 YYNGEE. In nucleotides, the CDR3 is TGTGCCAGCAGCGTAGCTCACGGTCAAGAGACCCAGTACTTC. Amino acid sequence: CASSVAHGQETQYF.

The chain recombines TRBV7-9 with TRBJ1-6, with D possibly being TRBD1 (6 bases). Germline V gene sequence: CDR1 SEHNR, CDR2 FQNEAQ (reference sequence). The CDR3 covers 16 residues. V was cut by 1 base and J by 5 bases, with 12 bases left in between. DNA for the CDR3: TGTGCCAGCAGCTTAGAGGGGGTCCTACATAATTCACCCCTCCACTTT. This encodes CASSLEGVLHNSPLHF.

The V and J genes are TRBV27 and TRBJ2-7; D perhaps matches TRBD1 (6 bases). The CDR3 extends over 16 amino acids. Trimming removed 5 bases at V and 3 bases at J, with 20 bases between. Germline V gene data show CDR1 as MNHEY and CDR2 as SMNVEV (reference sequence). In nucleotides, the CDR3 is TGTGCCAGCAGTCCACTCCCCGGGACACGTCGCTACGAGCAGTACTTC. Translated: CASSPLPGTRRYEQYF.

The chain joins TRBV9 to TRBJ2-7, with D unresolved. The CDR3 length is 15 residues. The V and J ends lost 5 bases and 5 bases respectively, with 20 bases between them. The germline V gene has CDR1 SGDLS and CDR2 YYNGEE. For the CDR3, the DNA is TGTGCCAGCAGTTCTCGACTGTGGCGTAATGACGAGCAGTACTTC. Its translation is CASSSRLWRNDEQYF.

The V and J genes are TRBV30 and TRBJ2-4, with a weak D call TRBD2 (5 bases). The CDR3 consists of 14 residues. Germline V gene lookup returns CDR1 GTSNPN and CDR2 SVGIG (reference sequence). Trimming shortened V by 0 bases and J by 7 bases, and 13 bases separated the two germline ends. The CDR3 loop is CAWSVTREGNIQYF. CDR3 DNA sequence: TGTGCCTGGAGTGTAACCCGGGAAGGTAACATTCAGTACTTC.

This clone was picked up one time. The V gene is TRBV6-6, the J gene TRBJ1-4, with D hard to call. Germline loops: CDR1 MNHNY, CDR2 SVGAGI (reference sequence). The length of the CDR3 is 14 residues. V was cut by 4 bases and J by 8 bases, with 14 bases left in between. The CDR3 nucleotides are TGTGCCAGCAGTTTTGGTCAAATCGAGGAAAAACTGTTTTTT. It codes for CASSFGQIEEKLFF.

The V gene is TRBV7-2, the J gene TRBJ2-7; 9 bases are shared with TRBD2. This CDR3 comprises 14 residues. Trimming cost V 4 bases and J 5 bases; bases outside gene matches: 6. CDR1 is SGHTA, CDR2 FQGNSA, per germline. The CDR3 nucleotides are TGTGCCAGCAGCTCGGGACTAGCTTCCCACGAGCAGTACTTC. Its translation is CASSSGLASHEQYF.

This chain connects TRBV15 to TRBJ2-1; TRBD2 matches 7 bases. The CDR3 loop spans 15 amino acids. Germline V gives CDR1 LNHNV, CDR2 YYDKDF (reference sequence). V was pared by 2 bases and J by 3 bases, with 4 bases of the junction left unmatched. In nucleotides, the CDR3 is TGTGCCACCAGCAGATCACCGGGGGGCTACAATGAGCAGTTCTTC. Amino acid sequence: CATSRSPGGYNEQFF.

The genes are TRBV5-4 and TRBJ2-1, with 15 bases lining up with TRBD2. CDR1 is SGHNT and CDR2 is YYREEE in the germline V gene (reference sequence). The V segment lost 4 bases and the J segment 8 bases; nucleotides outside the gene matches: 13. There are 18 residues in the CDR3. CDR3 nucleotide sequence: TGTGCCAGCAGCCCCCCGGGACTAGCGGGAGGTAAAAGGTATGAGCAGTTCTTC. Translation: CASSPPGLAGGKRYEQFF.

The CDR3 region is CASGTSGSGASYEQYF. The CDR3 region has the DNA TGTGCCAGCGGGACTAGCGGGAGCGGGGCCTCCTACGAGCAGTACTTC. The V call is TRBV27, the J call TRBJ2-7; 14 bases align to TRBD2. The length of the CDR3 is 16 residues. The junction had 6 bases not matched to a gene; V was cut back by 8 bases and J by 0 bases. Germline V CDR1 and CDR2: MNHEY, SMNVEV (reference sequence).

The chain links TRBV27 to TRBJ1-2, with a possible D match to TRBD1 (6 bases). Germline assignment: CDR1 MNHEY and CDR2 SMNVEV (reference sequence). The CDR3 totals 13 residues. Between the trimmed V and J ends, which lost 6 bases and 6 bases, there was a span of 14 bases. CDR3 sequence reads: CASSPGTLDGYTF. CDR3 nucleotides: TGTGCCAGCAGCCCCGGGACACTGGATGGCTACACCTTC.

The chain employs TRBV6-1 and TRBJ2-3, with D possibly TRBD2 on 7 matching bases. The ends were cut back, 3 bases at V and 0 bases at J, with 16 bases in the middle. The CDR3 runs 17 residues. Germline loops: CDR1 MNHNS, CDR2 SASEGT. This CDR3 reads CASSEGGTISSTDTQYF. The DNA for the CDR3 is TGTGCCAGCAGTGAGGGGGGGACAATTTCTAGCACAGATACGCAGTATTTT.

This clone was picked up many times. V gene TRBV4-2 combines with J gene TRBJ1-2; D might be TRBD1 (6 bases). V lost 0 bases to trimming and J lost 2 bases, with 19 bases between them. The CDR3 has 18 residues. Germline CDR1 is LGHNA and CDR2 is YNFKEQ. The CDR3 loop reads CASSQDNPGQTLNYGYTF. The DNA for the CDR3 is TGTGCCAGCAGCCAAGATAATCCCGGACAGACCCTCAACTATGGCTACACCTTC.

The chain joins TRBV25-1 to TRBJ2-7, with TRBD1 matching over 8 bases. The CDR3 loop spans 14 amino acids. The junction had 2 bases not matched to a gene; V was cut back by 1 base and J by 3 bases. Germline V gene sequence: CDR1 MGHDK, CDR2 SYGVNS. The CDR3 DNA reads as TGTGCCAGCAGTGAATGGGGACAGGACTACGAGCAGTACTTC. Its translation is CASSEWGQDYEQYF.

This clone was recorded once. This sequence joins TRBV9 and TRBJ1-2, with a possible D match to TRBD1 (5 bases). Trimming pared 3 bases from V and 2 bases from J, leaving 11 bases between. CDR3 length: 14 residues. Germline assignment: CDR1 SGDLS and CDR2 YYNGEE. CDR3 protein: CASSEDSFNYGYTF. The DNA of the CDR3 is TGTGCCAGCAGCGAAGACAGTTTCAACTATGGCTACACCTTC.

This clone was observed once. This rearrangement joins TRBV2 to TRBJ2-3; weak D call: TRBD2 (5 bases). Trimming shortened V by 4 bases and J by 2 bases, and 10 bases separated the two germline ends. Germline V lookup: CDR1 SNHLY, CDR2 FYNNEI. CDR3 size: 14 residues. The CDR3 spells CASSVGRNTDTQYF. The DNA of the CDR3 is TGTGCCAGCAGTGTTGGGAGAAACACAGATACGCAGTATTTT. Supplemented by reference TRBV2 and TRBJ2-3, the full variable domain reads EPEVTQTPSHQVTQMGQEVILRCVPISNHLYFYWYRQILGQKVEFLVSFYNNEISEKSEIFDDQFSVERPDGSNFTLKIRSTKLEDSAMYFCASSVGRNTDTQYFGPGTRLTVL.

The chain links TRBV27 to TRBJ1-2; TRBD1 is a possible D gene (6 bases). The CDR3 extends over 16 amino acids. Germline V gives CDR1 MNHEY, CDR2 SMNVEV (reference sequence). The V and J ends lost 6 bases and 4 bases respectively, with 21 bases between them. The CDR3 DNA reads as TGTGCCAGCAGCGACAACGGCCCAGGGGTGAGCTATGGCTACACCTTC. Protein sequence: CASSDNGPGVSYGYTF.

This clone occurred a few times. The chain is built from TRBV28 and TRBJ1-4; 8 bases line up with TRBD1. CDR3 length equals 16 residues. Germline V CDR1 and CDR2: MDHEN, SYDVKM. Trimming at V came to 0 bases and at J to 7 bases, leaving 7 bases not matched to a gene. The CDR3 region is CASSLWGGQGTEKLFF. Here the CDR3 DNA reads TGTGCCAGCAGTTTATGGGGTGGACAGGGAACTGAAAAACTGTTTTTT.

J is TRBJ1-1 and V is TRBV7-8; 7 bases fit TRBD1. The CDR3 has 16 residues. Trimming took 2 bases from V and 1 from J; bases not matched to a gene: 7. Per germline, CDR1 SGHVS and CDR2 FQNEAQ. DNA of the CDR3: TGTGCCAGCAGCTTAAGTATCCCAGGGGGGAACACTGAAGCTTTCTTT. Amino acids: CASSLSIPGGNTEAFF.

The J gene is TRBJ1-2, the V gene TRBV28; 11 positions agree with TRBD1. J lost 4 bases, V lost 5 bases, and 3 bases had no gene match. CDR3 size: 14 residues. Germline V gene data show CDR1 as MDHEN and CDR2 as SYDVKM. In DNA, the CDR3 is TGTGCCAGCAGTCGGACAGGGGGCAGCTATGGCTACACCTTC. As protein: CASSRTGGSYGYTF.

The chain joins TRBV7-2 to TRBJ1-2, with 7 bases that match TRBD1. The germline V gene encodes CDR1 SGHTA and CDR2 FQGNSA. The CDR3 is made up of 18 amino acids. V dropped 4 bases and J dropped 4; count of bases not matched to a gene: 18. CDR3 in amino acids: CASSYHRGPTRRSYGYTF. Written as DNA, the CDR3 is TGTGCCAGCAGCTACCACAGGGGCCCTACCCGACGTTCCTATGGCTACACCTTC.

Only a few counts were recorded for this clone. This rearrangement joins TRBV16 to TRBJ1-4; maybe TRBD1 (5 bases). V lost 0 bases and J 5 bases, leaving 16 bases between the germline ends. Germline loops: CDR1 KGHSY, CDR2 FQNENV. The CDR3 extends over 17 amino acids. This CDR3 is CASSQSVIDSDNEKLFF. The CDR3 DNA reads TGTGCCAGCAGCCAATCTGTAATCGACAGCGACAATGAAAAACTGTTTTTT. Full variable domain (outside the CDR3, taken from reference TRBV16 and TRBJ1-4): GEEVAQTPKHLVRGEGQKAKLYCAPIKGHSYVFWYQQVLKNEFKFLISFQNENVFDETGMPKERFSAKCLPNSPCSLEIQATKLEDSAVYFCASSQSVIDSDNEKLFFGSGTQLSVL.

The chain combines TRBV5-1 with TRBJ2-1, with TRBD2 identical over 11 bases. CDR3 length: 15 residues. J gave up 5 bases and V 0 bases, and 1 base lay outside the gene matches. Per germline, CDR1 SGHRS and CDR2 YFSETQ. The CDR3: CASSLVSGGDNEQFF. CDR3 nucleotides: TGCGCCAGCAGCTTGGTTAGCGGGGGGGACAATGAGCAGTTCTTC. Full variable domain (outside the CDR3, taken from reference TRBV5-1 and TRBJ2-1): KAGVTQTPRYLIKTRGQQVTLSCSPISGHRSVSWYQQTPGQGLQFLFEYFSETQRNKGNFPGRFSGRQFSNSRSEMNVSTLELGDSALYLCASSLVSGGDNEQFFGPGTRLTVL.

The CDR3 sequence: CASSLGAMDYTF. CDR3 bases: TGTGCCAGCAGCTTAGGAGCGATGGACTACACCTTC. The rearrangement links TRBV7-9 to TRBJ1-2; D remains ambiguous. V was trimmed by 1 base and J by 10 bases, leaving 10 bases between them. The germline V gene has CDR1 SEHNR and CDR2 FQNEAQ (reference sequence). This CDR3 comprises 12 residues.

This chain links TRBV5-6 with TRBJ2-3; a possible D gene is TRBD1 (7 bases). V was cut by 4 bases and J by 4 bases, with 13 bases left in between. The CDR3 covers 14 residues. In germline, CDR1 is SGHDT, CDR2 YYEEEE. The CDR3 reads CASSTDREADTQYF. CDR3 sequence (DNA): TGTGCCAGCAGCACCGACAGGGAGGCAGATACGCAGTATTTT. Full variable domain (remainder filled in from reference TRBV5-6 and TRBJ2-3): DAGVTQSPTHLIKTRGQQVTLRCSPKSGHDTVSWYQQALGQGPQFIFQYYEEEERQRGNFPDRFSGHQFPNYSSELNVNALLLGDSALYLCASSTDREADTQYFGPGTRLTVL.

This chain uses TRBV19 with TRBJ1-5; tentatively, D is TRBD1 (5 bases). The V end was cut by 4 bases, the J end by 11 bases, with 21 bases between. Germline V gives CDR1 LNHDA, CDR2 SQIVND (reference sequence). The CDR3 has 15 amino acids. The CDR3 is CASSNLDGRSGAQHF. The CDR3 coding sequence is TGTGCCAGTAGTAACTTAGACGGTAGGTCGGGGGCCCAGCATTTT.

The chain uses TRBV6-6 and TRBJ2-7; 7 nucleotides align to TRBD2. CDR1 and CDR2 (germline): MNHNY, SVGAGI (reference sequence). Unmatched junction bases numbered 8, after V lost 6 bases and J lost 0 bases. The CDR3 contains 15 residues. The DNA for the CDR3 is TGTGCCAGCAGCGATGCGGGACTAAGCTCCTACGAGCAGTACTTC. This sequence encodes CASSDAGLSSYEQYF.

This clone was counted between two and nine times. The chain is built from TRBV6-5 and TRBJ1-5; 8 positions agree with TRBD1. V dropped 10 bases and J dropped 0; count of bases not matched to a gene: 5. The germline V gene has CDR1 MNHEY and CDR2 SVGAGI. The CDR3 is made up of 14 amino acids. The CDR3 sequence is CATRTGGSNQPQHF. Here the CDR3 DNA reads TGTGCCACAAGAACAGGGGGTAGCAATCAGCCCCAGCATTTT.

This rearrangement joins TRBV5-1 to TRBJ2-1, with 7 bases lining up with TRBD1. Germline CDR1 reads SGHRS; CDR2 reads YFSETQ. The CDR3 contains 14 residues. V lost 3 bases, J lost 8 bases, and 8 bases stayed unmatched. The CDR3 protein is CASSSDRVGDEQFF. The CDR3 DNA follows: TGCGCCAGCAGCTCTGACAGGGTTGGGGATGAGCAGTTCTTC.

The V call is TRBV28, the J call TRBJ2-5; 13 bases fit TRBD2. Matching the DNA end better, TRBJ2-7 makes the J call doubtful. The CDR3 has 15 amino acids. From germline, CDR1 is MDHEN and CDR2 SYDVKM. CDR3 sequence: CASSGLAGVRYEQYF. DNA of the CDR3: TGTGCCAGCAGTGGACTAGCGGGAGTGAGGTACGAGCAGTACTTC.